The following is a T cell receptor (beta chain) sequence with its context. The CDR3 extends over 15 amino acids. Losses at the gene ends were 5 bases for V and 4 bases for J; bases not matched to a gene: 7. These data are taken from a study of blood T cells in healthy people across ages. The second PCR ran about 6 to 11 cycles with a sample-barcoded 5' primer and J-beta primers. TCRdb redid the calling of the 5' RACE reads with MiXCR, one entry per CDR3 protein. The sample has approximately 780,000 distinct CDR3 sequences; 20% to 30% are singletons. The same data also went into a second study, on T cells of mothers and their children. That work adds: No persistent microchimeric T cell clones were detected at 90 to 100 clones per million clonotypes sensitivity.

The sample taken for sequencing was blood. V and J are TRBV12-3 or TRBV12-4 and TRBJ2-1; TRBD1 matches at 8 bases. The source of this sequence is a boy between 10 and 17 years old in good health. CDR3 region: CASSPNRGEYNEQFF. The DNA of the CDR3 is TGTGCCAGCAGTCCAAACAGGGGGGAGTACAATGAGCAGTTCTTC.